The T cell receptor beta chain described here comes from a study of PD-L1 blockade in urothelial cancer. Study-wide results and caveats: A pretreatment blood TCR clonality that fell below the median predicted better progression-free and overall survival.

Regarding this clone: As yet, its antigen is unknown.

The time point denotes: pretreatment peripheral blood. The diagnosis in patients was locally advanced or metastatic urothelial carcinoma. This CDR3 comprises 15 residues. The V gene lost 5 bases and the J gene lost 0 bases, with 11 bases spanning the gap. From germline, CDR1 is SGHTA and CDR2 FQGNSA. Sequenced by immunoSEQ multiplex PCR; TCRdb stores in-frame clones only, minus some. The sample yields 60,000 or so clones, around 86% seen once. The receptor comes from a man between 70 and 80 years old with urothelial cancer. The source material was PBMCs, sampled around atezolizumab (anti-PD-L1) treatment. The chain couples TRBV7-2 to TRBJ2-1, with D maybe TRBD1 (5 bases). The CDR3 nucleotides are TGTGCCAGCAGCCCCAGGACACTCTCCTACAATGAGCAGTTCTTC. This encodes CASSPRTLSYNEQFF.